This TCR beta chain emerged from a study of cytomegalovirus exposure and HLA in healthy donors. The study, taken as a whole, reports: Later on, an analysis showed TCR association rates differing by HLA locus, with DRB1 the most and HLA-C the fewest. Rarity held for most TCR sequences, but there were some public TCRs that occurred in many donors. Several of the most significant clusters appeared linked to common viral pathogens, based on a later analysis.

This clone appeared a few times. The antigen remains undetermined. Use of 60 Vbeta and 13 Jbeta primers characterized the PCR. Libraries were prepared by immunoSEQ multiplex PCR; TCRdb keeps only in-frame clonotypes and omits some of them. Among some 120,000 clones listed, around 75% were seen once. Germline V gives CDR1 GTSNPN, CDR2 SVGIG (reference sequence). The germline V and J ends were trimmed by 0 bases and 7 bases, with 12 bases remaining between them. The CDR3 totals 13 residues. The chain combines TRBV30 with TRBJ2-5, with D maybe TRBD2 (5 bases). The sequencing input was PBMCs. This sequence originates from a woman between 50 and 59 years old in good health and CMV-seropositive. CDR3 DNA sequence: TGTGCCTGGAGTGTGGGAGTCCTTTTGACCCAGTACTTC. It codes for CAWSVGVLLTQYF.